This TCR beta chain was recovered during a study of CD8+CD57+ T cells in acquired aplastic anemia. Study as a whole: On average, sorted CD4+ and CD8+ cells gave around 3.3 ug of DNA.

Whole-study findings and limits: The number of CD8+ CDR3 sequences shared by patients and controls was about 27. Patients and controls were not found to differ significantly in CD8+ Simpson's diversity.

Regarding this clonotype: Its target is unknown.

V lost 8 bases and J lost 2, with 6 bases in between. From germline, CDR1 is SEHNR and CDR2 FQNEAQ (reference sequence). The CDR3 is 11 amino acids. Genomic DNA was employed as the template in profiling TCR beta VDJ and CDR3. Using its own MiXCR run on the reads, TCRdb lists one record per CDR3 protein. Found here are 250,000 to 300,000 distinct CDR3 sequences, about 56% of them singletons; the top ten hold less than 10%. This clonotype originated in a human donor with severe aplastic anemia or a healthy control (not recorded which). J is TRBJ1-2 and V is TRBV7-9; D might be TRBD1 (5 bases). The sequenced sample was sorted CD4+, CD8+, or CD8+CD57+ T cells (not recorded which) from PBMCs. CDR3 residues: CASGGNYGYTF. The CDR3 DNA sequence: TGTGCCAGCGGGGGAAACTATGGCTACACCTTC.